This TCR beta chain is drawn from a study of T cell responses to AZD1222 COVID-19 vaccine. The germline V gene has CDR1 ENHRY and CDR2 SYGVKD. Trimming removed 0 bases at V and 1 base at J, with 9 bases between. This CDR3 has 15 residues. The protocol was immunoSEQ multiplex PCR, while the TCRdb copy is restricted to in-frame clones and leaves out a portion. Of about 70,000 clones listed, more than 75% are singletons. The sequence was obtained from an adult who received the MenACWY meningococcal vaccine as a control. The sequencing used peripheral blood, collected 28 days after the second dose of the MenACWY control vaccine. The rearrangement joins TRBV10-3 to TRBJ2-5; D assignment may be TRBD1 or TRBD2 (5 bases each). The CDR3 reads CAISESKGSQETQYF. The DNA for the CDR3 is TGTGCCATCAGTGAGTCCAAGGGGAGCCAAGAGACCCAGTACTTC.